A selection of T cell receptor beta chains follows, all from one sample in a study of T cell changes during pregnancy in multiple sclerosis. Only in-frame clones appear in the TCRdb table, and some are missing; sequencing was by immunoSEQ multiplex PCR. The data hold 12,000 or so clones, with about 94% observed a single time. Sequenced material: CD4+ T cells from peripheral blood mononuclear cells, taken before pregnancy. The receptors derive from a female donor with multiple sclerosis, enrolled in a pregnancy study. Both conserved end residues are part of each CDR3. A D gene is named only where the DNA matches it firmly. Some rows have no size entry. The others give once, few or many, or a class for an expanded clone.

J | V | D | length | size | DNA | CDR3
TRBJ2-5 | TRBV5-6 | TRBD2 | 18 | NA | TGTGCCAGCAGCCGCGGGGGACTAGCGGGGGCTGGGGGAGAGACCCAGTACTTC | CASSRGGLAGAGGETQYF
TRBJ1-2 | TRBV6-1 | NA | 14 | NA | TGTGCCAGCAGTGAACAAATTGCTAACTATGGCTACACCTTC | CASSEQIANYGYTF
TRBJ2-1 | TRBV5-6 | NA | 15 | NA | TGTGCCAGCAGCTTGGACTGGGGCGGTTTGAATGAGCAGTTCTTC | CASSLDWGGLNEQFF
TRBJ2-2 | TRBV7-9 | TRBD2 | 15 | once | TGTGCCAGCAGCCTAGCGGAGGCGAACACCGGGGAGCTGTTTTTT | CASSLAEANTGELFF
TRBJ2-7 | TRBV5-6 | NA | 18 | NA | TGTGCCAGCAGCTCCCAGTTTAATGGGCTCCCTGCCTCCTACGAGCAGTACTTC | CASSSQFNGLPASYEQYF
TRBJ1-5 | TRBV2 | TRBD1 | 15 | NA | TGTGCCAGCAGTTTTACACAGGGGGCGGTTCAGCCCCAGCATTTT | CASSFTQGAVQPQHF
TRBJ2-7 | TRBV6-6 | TRBD1 | 15 | NA | TGTGCCAGCACCCTTACGACAGGGCCCTCCTACGAGCAGTACTTC | CASTLTTGPSYEQYF
TRBJ1-4 | TRBV15 | TRBD1 | 15 | NA | TGTGCCACCAGCGACCCCGGGACAGGGGCCGAAAAACTGTTTTTT | CATSDPGTGAEKLFF
TRBJ2-7 | TRBV6-5 | TRBD1 | 16 | NA | TGTGCCAGCAGTTACCTCCGAGGGACAGGGGGGTACGAGCAGTACTTC | CASSYLRGTGGYEQYF
TRBJ2-2 | TRBV2 | TRBD1 | 15 | NA | TGTGCCAGCTTATCTAGGGACAGAAACACCGGGGAGCTGTTTTTT | CASLSRDRNTGELFF
TRBJ2-2 | TRBV11-2 | NA | 14 | NA | TGTGCCAGCAGCTCCGGGTCGAACACCGGGGAGCTGTTTTTT | CASSSGSNTGELFF
TRBJ1-1 | TRBV6-1 | TRBD1 | 13 | NA | TGTGCCAGCAGTGAGCATGGCAGGGGGACAGCTTTCTTT | CASSEHGRGTAFF
TRBJ2-1 | TRBV7-8 | TRBD2 | 20 | once | TGTGCCAGCAGCTTAACGTGGGGACTAGCGGGGGGGCAATCGGACAATGAGCAGTTCTTC | CASSLTWGLAGGQSDNEQFF
TRBJ2-3 | TRBV12-5 | TRBD1 | 17 | NA | TGTGCTAGTGGTTCGCAATCTGGGACAGGCCACACAGATACGCAGTATTTT | CASGSQSGTGHTDTQYF
TRBJ2-3 | TRBV2 | TRBD2 | 17 | NA | TGTGCCAGCAGCGCCACGGGACTAGCGGGGCCCACAGATACGCAGTATTTT | CASSATGLAGPTDTQYF
TRBJ1-6 | TRBV27 | NA | 13 | NA | TGTGCCAGCGGGGCGGGGTTCGATTCACCCCTCCACTTT | CASGAGFDSPLHF
TRBJ1-1 | TRBV11-2 | TRBD1 | 14 | NA | TGTGCCAGCAGCTTGGCAGGGGGCAGGACTGAAGCTTTCTTT | CASSLAGGRTEAFF
TRBJ2-5 | TRBV2 | TRBD2 | 16 | NA | TGTGCCAGCAGGGGGGGACTAGCGGGGGGTCAAGAGACCCAGTACTTC | CASRGGLAGGQETQYF
TRBJ2-5 | TRBV2 | TRBD2 | 16 | NA | TGTGCCACTTCCGGACTAGCGGGGGCCTTACAAGAGACCCAGTACTTC | CATSGLAGALQETQYF
TRBJ2-1 | TRBV18 | NA | 15 | NA | TGTGCCAGCTCACCGGACATGCTAAACCACAATGAGCAGTTCTTC | CASSPDMLNHNEQFF
TRBJ2-2 | TRBV4-1 | NA | 13 | NA | TGCGCCAGCAGCCAAGCTGAGTCCGGGGAGCTGTTTTTT | CASSQAESGELFF
TRBJ2-3 | TRBV30 | NA | 12 | NA | TGTGCCTGGAACGGGGACACAGATACGCAGTATTTT | CAWNGDTDTQYF
TRBJ1-3 | TRBV2 | NA | 19 | NA | TGTGCCAGCAGTGAATGGGGTGGGGGCCTGGTTGAAACGGGAAACACCATATATTTT | CASSEWGGGLVETGNTIYF
TRBJ1-2 | TRBV29-1 | NA | 14 | NA | TGCAGCGTGTTGGCTACAGGGAGAAACTATGGCTACACCTTC | CSVLATGRNYGYTF
TRBJ2-1 | TRBV19 | TRBD2 | 16 | NA | TGTGCCAGTAAAGCCGACCTCGGGGGGGGCTACAATGAGCAGTTCTTC | CASKADLGGGYNEQFF
TRBJ2-3 | TRBV9 | NA | 14 | once | TGTGCCAGCAGCGTTCACGGGGACACAGATACGCAGTATTTT | CASSVHGDTDTQYF
TRBJ2-3 | TRBV12-5 | NA | 15 | NA | TGTGCTAGTGGTCCCGGACAGACTGACACAGATACGCAGTATTTT | CASGPGQTDTDTQYF
TRBJ2-2 | TRBV19 | TRBD1 | 13 | NA | TGTGCCAGTCGGGACAGGCCCACCGGGGAGCTGTTTTTT | CASRDRPTGELFF
TRBJ1-2 | TRBV10-3 | TRBD1 | 14 | NA | TGTGCCATCAGCCCGGGACAGGAGTTTGGTGACTACACCTTC | CAISPGQEFGDYTF
TRBJ2-7 | TRBV27 | NA | 14 | NA | TGTGCCAGCAGGCGGATACTAGGAAGCAACGAGCAGTACTTC | CASRRILGSNEQYF
TRBJ2-7 | TRBV4-2 | TRBD2 | 17 | NA | TGTGCCAGCAGCCACCCTCCGGGGTTCGGGGGGGTCTACGAGCAGTACTTC | CASSHPPGFGGVYEQYF
TRBJ2-5 | TRBV9 | NA | 15 | NA | TGTGCCAGCAGCGTACAGTCGGGTCTGGGTGAGACCCAGTACTTC | CASSVQSGLGETQYF
TRBJ1-6 | TRBV9 | NA | 14 | NA | TGTGCCAGCAGCGTTGGCAGGGGAAGGGGGTCCCTCCACTTT | CASSVGRGRGSLHF
TRBJ1-1 | TRBV7-9 | NA | 13 | once | TGTGCCAGCAGCTTAGCGGCAAACACTGAAGCTTTCTTT | CASSLAANTEAFF
TRBJ2-2 | TRBV10-3 | TRBD1 | 13 | NA | TGTGCCTCGGGGACAGGGGAAACCGGGGAGCTGTTTTTT | CASGTGETGELFF
TRBJ1-1 | TRBV6-1 | NA | 12 | once | TGTGCCAGCAGTGAAGGAAATACCGGGGCTTTCTTT | CASSEGNTGAFF
TRBJ1-5 | TRBV5-6 | NA | 15 | NA | TGTGCCAGCAGCTTGGGACAGGCTAGCAATCAGCCCCAGCATTTT | CASSLGQASNQPQHF
TRBJ2-1 | TRBV11-2 | NA | 13 | NA | TGTGCCAGCAGCTTCTCGGACAGCGATGAGCAGTTCTTC | CASSFSDSDEQFF
TRBJ1-5 | TRBV19 | TRBD1 | 16 | NA | TGTGCCAGTAGTATACCGGGACAGGGGGCCAGGCAGCCCCAGCATTTT | CASSIPGQGARQPQHF
TRBJ1-5 | TRBV19 | TRBD1 | 15 | NA | TGTGCCAGTAGTAGGGACAGGGCCAGCAATCAGCCCCAGCATTTT | CASSRDRASNQPQHF
TRBJ1-2 | TRBV6-4 | NA | 13 | NA | TGTGCCAGCAGTAGAGAGCCTAACTATGGCTACACCTTC | CASSREPNYGYTF